The next 18 T cell receptor beta chains were all read from a single sample in a study of identical twins. TCRdb re-called the 5' RACE reads with MiXCR, one entry per CDR3 protein. This table has roughly 480,000 distinct CDR3 sequences, 20% to 30% appearing once. The sample also formed part of further work on T cells expressing NK-cell markers.

The sequencing input was CD4+ T cells sorted from blood. All receptors derive from a woman aged 18 to 35 in good health.

The chain recombines TRBV5-1 with TRBJ2-2, with 8 bases fitting TRBD2. Germline-derived CDR1 and CDR2 are SGHRS and YFSETQ. The V and J ends lost 4 bases and 1 base, in that order; junction bases with no gene match: 6. The CDR3 totals 16 residues. CDR3 sequence: CASSPQAGGNTGELFF. The CDR3, as DNA: TGCGCCAGCAGCCCGCAGGCGGGAGGGAACACCGGGGAGCTGTTTTTT.

This clonotype showed up just a few times. The gene calls are TRBV5-1 and TRBJ2-7; 8 positions agree with TRBD2. The CDR3 spans 15 residues. The germline V gene encodes CDR1 SGHRS and CDR2 YFSETQ. V lost 2 bases and J lost 2; bases outside the gene matches: 6. Here the CDR3 DNA reads TGCGCCAGCAGCTTCTCAGCGGGAGAGACCTACGAGCAGTACTTC. As protein: CASSFSAGETYEQYF.

The sample holds a few counts of this clonotype. The chain employs TRBV9 and TRBJ2-7; D might be TRBD1 (6 bases). The CDR3 sequence is 15 residues long. Germline CDR1 SGDLS, CDR2 YYNGEE. Trimming removed 2 bases at V and 1 base at J, with 13 bases between. CDR3 loop: CASSVGTSRSYEQYF. Here the CDR3 DNA reads TGTGCCAGCAGCGTGGGGACAAGTCGATCCTACGAGCAGTACTTC.

The rearrangement uses TRBV28 and TRBJ2-7; unclear D gene. CDR3 length: 11 residues. V was cut by 8 bases and J by 4 bases, with 9 bases left in between. CDR1 and CDR2 (germline): MDHEN, SYDVKM. The CDR3 spells CASRGQYEQYF. The DNA of the CDR3 is TGTGCCAGCCGTGGGCAGTACGAGCAGTACTTC.

CDR3 residues: CASRNSLAVNEQFF. Written as DNA, the CDR3 is TGCGCCAGCAGGAATAGTCTAGCTGTCAATGAGCAGTTCTTC. The V gene is TRBV5-1, the J gene TRBJ2-1; D possibly corresponds to TRBD2 (5 bases). Trimming took off 5 bases at V and 6 bases at J, with 15 bases between the two ends. The V gene's germline CDR1 is SGHRS and CDR2 YFSETQ. This CDR3 region has 14 residues.

The rearrangement joins TRBV12-3 or TRBV12-4 to TRBJ1-5; possibly TRBD1 for D (5 bases). This CDR3 is 13 amino acids long. V was cut by 3 bases and J by 8 bases, with 11 bases left in between. The CDR3 is CASSFQGDEPQHF. CDR3 nucleotide sequence: TGTGCCAGCAGTTTTCAGGGAGACGAGCCCCAGCATTTT.

The J gene is TRBJ2-1, the V gene TRBV11-2; 7 bases are a match to TRBD1. The CDR3 consists of 15 residues. CDR1 and CDR2 (germline): SGHAT, FQNNGV. J lost 5 bases, V lost 5 bases, and 9 bases had no gene match. The CDR3 loop reads CASSLRDRGHNEQFF. As DNA, the CDR3 is TGTGCCAGCAGCCTCCGGGACAGAGGGCACAATGAGCAGTTCTTC.

The rearrangement joins TRBV21-1 to TRBJ1-6; the table's D call TRBD1 went unverified against the DNA. TRBV21-1 is a pseudogene segment. The CDR3 sequence is 16 residues long. The CDR3 sequence: CASSTEDRDYNSPLHF. In DNA form, the CDR3 reads TGTGCCAGCAGCACGGAGGACAGAGACTATAATTCACCCCTCCACTTT.

The chain carries TRBV6-5 and TRBJ2-3; no reliable D call. Looked up from germline, CDR1 is MNHEY and CDR2 is SVGAGI. CDR3 length equals 15 residues. V lost 0 bases and J 1 base, leaving 8 bases between the germline ends. The CDR3: CASSYSPSGTDTQYF. DNA of the CDR3: TGTGCCAGCAGTTACTCGCCCAGCGGCACAGATACGCAGTATTTT.

This clonotype occurred a few times. CDR3 bases: TGTGCCAGCAGCCAAGTAGGACAGGGAAACTCCTACGAGCAGTACTTC. Protein: CASSQVGQGNSYEQYF. V gene TRBV3-1 combines with J gene TRBJ2-7, with TRBD1 matching 8 bases. V trimming: 1 base; J trimming: 0 bases; junction bases outside the gene matches: 5. The CDR3 has 16 residues. CDR1 LGHDT and CDR2 YNNKEL come from the germline V gene (reference sequence).

The chain combines TRBV4-2 with TRBJ2-2; 14 nucleotides align to TRBD2. V lost 6 bases, J lost 8 bases, and 17 bases stayed unmatched. The CDR3 is 19 amino acids. The germline V gene encodes CDR1 LGHNA and CDR2 YNFKEQ. The CDR3 nucleotides are TGTGCCAGCAGTCCTCCTCCCGGGACTAGCGGGAGTTTTGTGGGGGAGCTGTTTTTT. Protein sequence: CASSPPPGTSGSFVGELFF.

There are a few counts of this clonotype. The chain links TRBV21-1 to TRBJ2-7; the table calls TRBD1, which could not be checked here. TRBV21-1 is listed as a pseudogene. This CDR3 has 13 amino acids. The CDR3 is CATGWGAVYEQYF. The CDR3 nucleotides are TGTGCCACCGGATGGGGGGCTGTCTACGAGCAGTACTTC.

The rearrangement links TRBV3-1 to TRBJ1-2, with D perhaps matching TRBD1 (5 bases). Germline V gives CDR1 LGHDT, CDR2 YNNKEL (reference sequence). The CDR3 totals 15 residues. V shed 4 bases and J shed 5 bases, with 17 bases lying between them. CDR3 in DNA: TGTGCCAGCAGCCTATCGAGACAGAGTTTTTATGGCTACACCTTC. Translated, it gives CASSLSRQSFYGYTF.

In regard to this clonotype: This may arise from a read error, as a much more abundant clone is one base away. V is TRBV20-1 and J is TRBJ2-1, with 8 bases matching TRBD2. The CDR3 is 14 residues long. Germline V lookup: CDR1 DFQATT, CDR2 SNEGSKA (reference sequence). The CDR3 reads CSVRFGLAGNEQFF. The CDR3 DNA sequence: TGCAGTGTTAGATTCGGACTAGCAGGCAATGAGCAGTTCTTC.

The chain recombines TRBV20-1 with TRBJ1-1; no clear D. The CDR3 is made up of 14 amino acids. Per germline, CDR1 DFQATT and CDR2 SNEGSKA (reference sequence). V was clipped by 0 bases and J by 0 bases, with 8 bases between them. The CDR3 DNA follows: TGCAGTGCTAGAGATCCCACGGTGAACACTGAAGCTTTCTTT. Translation gives CSARDPTVNTEAFF.

V and J are TRBV20-1 and TRBJ1-1; no firm D call. V was trimmed by 6 bases and J by 11 bases, leaving 16 bases between them. The CDR3 loop spans 11 amino acids. Per the germline V gene, CDR1 is DFQATT and CDR2 is SNEGSKA (reference sequence). The chain's CDR3 is CSAHPSTGAFF. CDR3 DNA: TGCAGTGCCCACCCTTCGACTGGGGCTTTCTTT.

The rearrangement links TRBV10-3 to TRBJ2-1; D might be TRBD1 (5 bases). V lost 11 bases and J lost 0, with 11 bases in between. Germline loops: CDR1 ENHRY, CDR2 SYGVKD. The CDR3 has 13 amino acids. This CDR3 is CAVSRGSYNEQFF. The CDR3 DNA reads TGTGCCGTCTCTAGGGGCTCCTACAATGAGCAGTTCTTC.

This clonotype was recorded a few times. The V and J genes are TRBV9 and TRBJ1-3; D is unresolved. The ends were cut back, 3 bases at V and 0 bases at J, with 16 bases in the middle. The CDR3 runs to 17 residues. In germline, CDR1 is SGDLS, CDR2 YYNGEE. CDR3 bases: TGTGCCAGCAGCGCCCAAGCAACGTCCCGCTCTGGAAACACCATATATTTT. Translation: CASSAQATSRSGNTIYF.